Following are 27 T cell receptor beta chains from one sample sequenced in a study of blood T cell repertoires in COVID-19. Sequenced by immunoSEQ multiplex PCR; TCRdb stores in-frame clones only, minus some. The sample carries 210,000 or so clones, 89% recorded once. The sample comprised peripheral blood. These receptors originate from a woman aged 40 to 50 with acute or convalescent COVID-19.

The V gene is TRBV19, the J gene TRBJ1-5, with no clear D. The CDR3 sequence is 16 residues long. Trimming shortened V by 6 bases and J by 6 bases, and 21 bases separated the two germline ends. CDR1 LNHDA and CDR2 SQIVND come from the germline V gene (reference sequence). CDR3 coding DNA: TGTGCCAGTAGGGACCGGGGTTCCCAACTAGCTCAGCCCCAGCATTTT. This gives the protein CASRDRGSQLAQPQHF.

This chain connects TRBV5-1 to TRBJ1-5; D is undetermined. The CDR3 runs 13 residues. V gave up 3 bases and J gave up 9 bases, with 13 bases separating them. The germline gives CDR1 SGHRS, CDR2 YFSETQ. The CDR3 DNA follows: TGCGCCAGCAGCTGGGATACTCGGGGGCCCCAGCATTTT. This encodes CASSWDTRGPQHF.

The J gene is TRBJ1-2, the V gene TRBV19; 7 bases are a match to TRBD1. CDR1 is LNHDA and CDR2 is SQIVND in the germline V gene (reference sequence). This CDR3 contains 15 residues. Unmatched junction bases numbered 16, after V lost 7 bases and J lost 8 bases. The CDR3 DNA reads TGTGCCAGTACCACCGGGACAGCCCTAGGGGGCGGCTACACCTTC. Protein product: CASTTGTALGGGYTF.

The rearrangement uses TRBV6-6 and TRBJ2-7; maybe TRBD1 (5 bases). Germline CDR1 is MNHNY and CDR2 is SVGAGI (reference sequence). V gave up 2 bases and J gave up 6 bases, with 11 bases separating them. This CDR3 comprises 13 residues. The CDR3 DNA follows: TGTGCCAGCAGTTACAAGGCAGGGCCCGAGCAGTACGTC. Translation gives CASSYKAGPEQYV.

The table lists this clone with a few counts. The chain uses TRBV19 and TRBJ2-3; 10 positions agree with TRBD2. Germline V gene sequence: CDR1 LNHDA, CDR2 SQIVND (reference sequence). The CDR3 has 19 residues. V was pared by 1 base and J by 3 bases, with 13 bases of the junction left unmatched. This CDR3 reads CASSIGTSGNPGSTDTQYF. CDR3 in DNA: TGTGCCAGTAGTATAGGTACTAGCGGGAACCCCGGGAGTACAGATACGCAGTATTTT.

The chain links TRBV5-1 to TRBJ2-1; TRBD1 agrees at 10 bases. CDR3 length: 17 residues. Trimming cost V 4 bases and J 7 bases; bases outside gene matches: 14. Germline assignment: CDR1 SGHRS and CDR2 YFSETQ. The CDR3 loop reads CASSRGAGTGAFNEQFF. The CDR3 DNA follows: TGCGCCAGCAGCAGGGGAGCCGGGACAGGGGCCTTTAATGAGCAGTTCTTC.

A single count supports this clone. This rearrangement joins TRBV14 to TRBJ1-4; D is undetermined. CDR3 length: 13 residues. CDR1 and CDR2 from the germline V gene are SGHDN and FVKESK. V dropped 2 bases and J dropped 6 bases, with 7 bases sitting between them. Here the CDR3 reads CASSQWSYEKLFF. The CDR3 DNA reads TGTGCCAGCAGCCAATGGAGTTATGAAAAACTGTTTTTT.

This clone came up once. V is TRBV5-5 and J is TRBJ2-2; 7 nucleotides agree with TRBD1. Germline V gene lookup returns CDR1 SGHKS and CDR2 YYEKEE (reference sequence). This CDR3 is built from 14 residues. V shed 7 bases, J shed 3 bases, and the junction held 6 bases outside the gene matches. In DNA form, the CDR3 reads TGTGCCAGCCAAGGGGGCGCGTACACCGGGGAGCTGTTTTTT. Protein: CASQGGAYTGELFF.

This chain joins TRBV13 and TRBJ1-1; 8 nucleotides line up with TRBD1. Trimming removed 5 bases from V and 5 bases from J; junction bases left unmatched: 10. CDR1 PRHDT and CDR2 FYEKMQ come from the germline V gene (reference sequence). The CDR3 sequence is 15 residues long. As DNA, the CDR3 is TGTGCCAGCAGCCTCAGGGGGCAATTGAGGACTGAAGCTTTCTTT. It is translated as CASSLRGQLRTEAFF. Using reference TRBV13 and TRBJ1-1 for the parts outside the CDR3, the full variable domain is AAGVIQSPRHLIKEKRETATLKCYPIPRHDTVYWYQQGPGQDPQFLISFYEKMQSDKGSIPDRFSAQQFSDYHSELNMSSLELGDSALYFCASSLRGQLRTEAFFGQGTRLTVV.

The rearrangement links TRBV24-1 to TRBJ1-3; the D is unclear. Germline V lookup: CDR1 KGHDR, CDR2 SFDVKD. With 9 bases removed from V and 4 bases from J, the gap between germline ends came to 12 bases. CDR3 size: 13 residues. CDR3 in DNA: TGTGCCACCGACATCGAGATCGGAAACACCATATATTTT. Its translation: CATDIEIGNTIYF.

The CDR3 nucleotides read TGTGCCAGTAGTCCCGGGAGAGGGGACTATGGCTACACCTTC. As protein: CASSPGRGDYGYTF. The rearrangement joins TRBV19 to TRBJ1-2; tentative D call: TRBD1 (5 bases). Germline CDR1 is LNHDA and CDR2 is SQIVND (reference sequence). The CDR3 sequence is 14 residues long. V dropped 5 bases and J dropped 3 bases, with 13 bases sitting between them.

The rearrangement links TRBV4-1 to TRBJ2-3; 7 nucleotides line up with TRBD1. The CDR3 length is 16 residues. Germline V gives CDR1 MGHRA, CDR2 YSYEKL. With V trimmed by 3 bases and J by 0 bases, 6 bases remained unmatched. CDR3 region: CASSQRRGPSTDTQYF. In nucleotides, the CDR3 is TGCGCCAGCAGCCAGAGAAGGGGGCCCAGCACAGATACGCAGTATTTT.

This clone was seen a handful of times. The rearrangement uses TRBV21-1 and TRBJ1-6; the D call in the table, TRBD1, was not verified against the DNA. TRBV21-1 is reported as a pseudogene. The CDR3 spans 16 residues. CDR3 coding DNA: TGTGCCAGCAGCAAAGAGGGCAGGGCCCTCAATTCACCCCTCCACTTT. Translation gives CASSKEGRALNSPLHF.

The rearrangement uses TRBV27 and TRBJ1-1; 11 nucleotides agree with TRBD1. CDR3 size: 13 residues. CDR1 is MNHEY and CDR2 is SMNVEV in the germline V gene (reference sequence). V lost 8 bases and J lost 8; bases outside the gene matches: 7. CDR3 protein: CASSRTGGLEAFF. Here the CDR3 DNA reads TGTGCCAGCTCCAGGACAGGGGGCTTGGAAGCTTTCTTT.

The chain is built from TRBV7-2 and TRBJ2-2; TRBD1 matches at 9 bases. Trimming at V came to 6 bases and at J to 4 bases, leaving 9 bases not matched to a gene. This CDR3 contains 16 residues. Germline loops: CDR1 SGHTA, CDR2 FQGNSA. The CDR3 coding sequence is TGTGCCAGCAGGCACTGGACAGGGGAAAGCACCGGGGAGCTGTTTTTT. It specifies CASRHWTGESTGELFF. Looking up the rest from reference TRBV7-2 and TRBJ2-2 gives the full variable domain: GAGVSQSPSNKVTEKGKDVELRCDPISGHTALYWYRQSLGQGLEFLIYFQGNSAPDKSGLPSDRFSAERTGGSVSTLTIQRTQQEDSAVYLCASRHWTGESTGELFFGEGSRLTVL.

J is TRBJ1-4 and V is TRBV27, with D perhaps TRBD1 (6 bases). The V gene's germline CDR1 is MNHEY and CDR2 SMNVEV (reference sequence). CDR3 size: 13 residues. The germline V and J ends were trimmed by 5 bases and 7 bases, with 11 bases remaining between them. In nucleotides, the CDR3 is TGTGCCAGCAGTCAGGGGTACGGTGAAAAACTGTTTTTT. Its protein is CASSQGYGEKLFF.

This clone showed up just once. V usage is TRBV24-1 and J usage is TRBJ1-2; no clear D. Germline V gene data show CDR1 as KGHDR and CDR2 as SFDVKD. The CDR3 covers 11 residues. The V end was cut by 0 bases, the J end by 9 bases, with 4 bases between. DNA for the CDR3: TGTGCCACCAGTGATTTGACTCGCTACACCTTC. This translates into CATSDLTRYTF.

The J gene is TRBJ2-1, the V gene TRBV3-1 (or the pseudogene TRBV3-2); a weak D match, TRBD2 (5 bases). Germline loops: CDR1 LGHDT, CDR2 YNNKEL (reference sequence). There are 15 residues in the CDR3. Trimming took off 0 bases at V and 1 base at J, with 7 bases between the two ends. The CDR3 protein is CASSQERESYNEQFF. The CDR3 DNA follows: TGTGCCAGCAGCCAAGAAAGGGAGTCCTACAATGAGCAGTTCTTC.

J is TRBJ2-2 and V is TRBV5-4; 11 bases match TRBD2. Germline V gene lookup returns CDR1 SGHNT and CDR2 YYREEE (reference sequence). The CDR3 length is 16 residues. After removal of 0 bases from V and 4 bases from J, the junction contained 2 bases not matched to a gene. CDR3 residues: CASSLALAGGTGELFF. CDR3 nucleotides: TGTGCCAGCAGCTTGGCTCTAGCGGGAGGCACCGGGGAGCTGTTTTTT.

The chain couples TRBV9 to TRBJ2-7, with D perhaps TRBD1 (6 bases). The ends were cut back, 7 bases at V and 3 bases at J, with 11 bases in the middle. Germline loops: CDR1 SGDLS, CDR2 YYNGEE. CDR3 size: 12 residues. The CDR3 sequence is CASGGHSYEQYV. The CDR3 region has the DNA TGTGCCAGCGGGGGACATAGCTACGAGCAGTACGTC.

The chain combines TRBV4-1 with TRBJ1-2; D call uncertain. This CDR3 is built from 16 residues. CDR1 and CDR2 from the germline V gene are MGHRA and YSYEKL. V was clipped by 1 base and J by 5 bases, with 17 bases between them. CDR3: CASSQVYLATSYGYTF. CDR3 nucleotides: TGCGCCAGCAGCCAAGTGTATCTGGCAACCTCGTATGGCTACACCTTC.

This clone came up once. The chain carries TRBV28 and TRBJ1-3, with D possibly TRBD1 on 5 matching bases. The germline gives CDR1 MDHEN, CDR2 SYDVKM. Trimming removed 6 bases from V and 0 bases from J, with 18 bases in between. This CDR3 region has 17 residues. CDR3 protein: CASSLGGPRDSGNTIYF. CDR3 coding DNA: TGTGCCAGCAGCCTCGGGGGACCGAGGGACTCTGGAAACACCATATATTTT. The variable domain in full, with the rest retrieved from reference TRBV28 and TRBJ1-3, is DVKVTQSSRYLVKRTGEKVFLECVQDMDHENMFWYRQDPGLGLRLIYFSYDVKMKEKGDIPEGYSVSREKKERFSLILESASTNQTSMYLCASSLGGPRDSGNTIYFGEGSWLTVV.

This sequence joins TRBV7-8 and TRBJ1-4; 8 nucleotides match TRBD1. V lost 1 base to trimming and J lost 2 bases; unmatched junction nucleotides: 3. CDR1 is SGHVS and CDR2 is FQNEAQ in the germline V gene. The CDR3 totals 16 residues. The CDR3 is CASSLEPGGTNEKLFF. CDR3 sequence (DNA): TGTGCCAGCAGCTTAGAGCCAGGGGGCACTAATGAAAAACTGTTTTTT.

The V gene is TRBV9, the J gene TRBJ2-3; perhaps TRBD1 as D (5 bases). The V gene lost 3 bases and the J gene lost 2 bases, with 13 bases spanning the gap. Looked up from germline, CDR1 is SGDLS and CDR2 is YYNGEE. The CDR3 has 15 residues. The CDR3 nucleotides read TGTGCCAGCAGCGAGAGTGGGGCTCCCACAGATACGCAGTATTTT. Translating gives CASSESGAPTDTQYF.

The gene calls are TRBV11-3 and TRBJ2-5; no clear D gene. Germline loops: CDR1 SGHNT, CDR2 YENEEA. V shed 5 bases and J shed 0 bases, with 7 bases lying between them. The CDR3 has 13 amino acids. CDR3 amino acids: CASSLLYQETQYF. As DNA, the CDR3 is TGTGCCAGCAGCCTACTGTACCAAGAGACCCAGTACTTC. The entire variable domain, with the rest obtained from reference TRBV11-3 and TRBJ2-5, is as follows: EAGVVQSPRYKIIEKKQPVAFWCNPISGHNTLYWYLQNLGQGPELLIRYENEEAVDDSQLPKDRFSAERLKGVDSTLKIQPAELGDSAVYLCASSLLYQETQYFGPGTRLLVL.

CDR3 amino acids: CASSRRGANEKLFF. The CDR3 coding sequence is TGTGCCAGCAGTAGAAGGGGCGCGAATGAAAAACTGTTTTTT. The V call is TRBV5-6, the J call TRBJ1-4, with a possible D match to TRBD1 (5 bases). Germline CDR1 reads SGHDT; CDR2 reads YYEEEE. V gave up 5 bases and J gave up 5 bases, with 13 bases separating them. The length of the CDR3 is 14 residues. Full variable domain (outside the CDR3, taken from reference TRBV5-6 and TRBJ1-4): DAGVTQSPTHLIKTRGQQVTLRCSPKSGHDTVSWYQQALGQGPQFIFQYYEEEERQRGNFPDRFSGHQFPNYSSELNVNALLLGDSALYLCASSRRGANEKLFFGSGTQLSVL.

The chain employs TRBV6-5 and TRBJ2-5; D is possibly TRBD2 (5 bases). The CDR3 is made up of 14 amino acids. Trimming took 5 bases from V and 1 from J, leaving 11 bases between them. Germline V CDR1 and CDR2: MNHEY, SVGAGI. DNA of the CDR3: TGTGCCAGCAGTCCCGGACTGACCCAAGAGACCCAGTACTTC. Translating gives CASSPGLTQETQYF.